The T cell receptor (beta chain) described here comes from a study of beta chain features in type 1 diabetes. Based on CD45RO/CCR7/CD25/CD127/CD95/CD27, CD4+ regulatory, stem cell-like memory, naive and central memory cells were sorted. In its sample, this clone was seen a few times. Of the isolated RNA, all was reverse transcribed, and so the sequenced material was expressed TCRB transcripts. For naive, central memory and regulatory T cell samples, reads averaged roughly 3.7 million. Produced via immunoSEQ multiplex PCR; TCRdb's table is partial and in-frame only. This sample yields under 250,000 clones, of which roughly 14% are seen a single time; roughly 0.024% belongs to the top ten. The germline gives CDR1 KGHSH, CDR2 LQKENI. The CDR3 is 13 residues long. V lost 3 bases to trimming and J lost 2 bases, with 7 bases between them.

This TCR came from a woman aged 40 to 50 in good health. Sequencing was performed on naive CD4+ T cells from blood. The J gene is TRBJ2-5, the V gene TRBV18; D is undetermined. CDR3 amino acids: CASSPQAQETQYF. The CDR3 bases are TGTGCCAGCTCACCTCAGGCTCAAGAGACCCAGTACTTC. The whole variable domain, filled in from reference TRBV18 and TRBJ2-5, reads NAGVMQNPRHLVRRRGQEARLRCSPMKGHSHVYWYRQLPEEGLKFMVYLQKENIIDESGMPKERFSAEFPKEGPSILRIQQVVRGDSAAYFCASSPQAQETQYFGPGTRLLVL.